A selection of T cell receptor beta chains follows, all from one sample in a study of cytomegalovirus exposure and HLA in healthy donors. Some clones are missing from TCRdb's copy, which holds only in-frame ones; the method was immunoSEQ multiplex PCR. Of about 97,000 clones listed, around 96% are singletons. Sequenced input: PBMCs. The receptors derive from a woman under 30 in good health and CMV-seronegative. The CDR3 runs from the conserved cysteine through the conserved F or W. Each record gives: clone size, CDR3 length, J gene, V gene, CDR3 protein. Clone size is not always given. Where it is, it says once, few, many or a class for expanded clones.

-,16,TRBJ1-5,TRBV10-2,CATAFISGDPDQPQHF
-,14,TRBJ1-1,TRBV27,CASSLSPSNTEAFF
-,13,TRBJ1-2,TRBV7-8,CASSLARADGYTF
-,15,TRBJ2-5,TRBV6-5,CASSYSSSGEETQYF
-,16,TRBJ2-1,TRBV2,CASSDEVLSSYNEQFF
-,11,TRBJ1-2,TRBV20-1,CSAPEGNGYTF
-,15,TRBJ2-1,TRBV5-1,CASSPGLQSYNEQFF
-,11,TRBJ2-1,TRBV6-6,CASLRDNEQFF
-,14,TRBJ2-1,TRBV6-5,CASSYGTGINEQFF
once,15,TRBJ2-7,TRBV4-3,CASSQSLAGVYEQYF
once,13,TRBJ2-7,TRBV9,CASSPGQFYEQYF
-,16,TRBJ2-3,TRBV28,CASSLFVAGELDTQYF
-,15,TRBJ1-2,TRBV5-1,CASSFTRQGDYGYTF
-,15,TRBJ2-2,TRBV6-5,CASSYGTANTGELFF
once,14,TRBJ2-1,TRBV28,CASSSGQSYNEQFF
-,15,TRBJ2-2,TRBV9,CASSAQITNSGELFF
-,15,TRBJ2-7,TRBV6-6,CASSSHGTSGYEQYF
-,16,TRBJ2-3,TRBV6-1,CASSERQGVSTDTQYF
once,14,TRBJ2-7,TRBV28,CASSLLQGAYEQYF
-,15,TRBJ2-7,TRBV5-6,CASSSDFRGGGEQYF
-,15,TRBJ2-2,TRBV5-1,CASSLGQGGTGELFF
-,12,TRBJ2-3,TRBV19,CASTPGADTQYF
-,16,TRBJ1-2,TRBV9,CASVKEGTGGFYGYTF
-,15,TRBJ2-7,TRBV6-6,CASSYSLWQAYEQYF
-,17,TRBJ2-7,TRBV10-3,CAISGTNRAALSYEQYF
-,14,TRBJ2-1,TRBV9,CASSPGQSRYEQFF
-,16,TRBJ2-1,TRBV13,CASASGAGTPSLEQFF
-,20,TRBJ1-4,TRBV5-1,CASSLIGTGASTATNEKLFF
-,14,TRBJ2-3,TRBV4-2,CASTYRQGTDTQYF
-,14,TRBJ2-1,TRBV9,CASSVAGGGYEQFF
-,13,TRBJ2-2,TRBV11-2,CASSLDRGGELFF
once,14,TRBJ2-1,TRBV29-1,CSVESSRFRNEQFF
-,15,TRBJ2-1,TRBV7-3,CASSLTAGGFNEQFF
-,15,TRBJ2-3,TRBV4-1,CASSQVAGSTDTQYF
-,14,TRBJ2-2,TRBV28,CASRGSWFTGELFF